This TCR beta chain was retrieved from a study of cytomegalovirus exposure and HLA in healthy donors. PCR was performed using 60 Vbeta and 13 Jbeta primers. Clones were read by immunoSEQ multiplex PCR, and TCRdb kept only the in-frame ones, dropping some. The sample lists around 190,000 clones; approximately 80% were seen once. To note about this clone: Its antigen is as yet unknown.

The study's findings and limits: What a later analysis reportedly showed was that an Asian-associated ancestry cluster had fewer N-insertions than the roughly 670-donor mean. In a later analysis, CMV-associated beta chains were mostly HLA-associated, it appeared.

The sequencing sample was made of PBMCs. The origin of this receptor is a female donor in good health and CMV-seronegative.

The CDR3 reads CASSPSGPSYTEAFF. The CDR3, as DNA: TGTGCCAGCAGCCCTAGCGGACCATCGTACACTGAAGCTTTCTTT. The rearrangement joins TRBV5-4 to TRBJ1-1; no clear D. Germline CDR1 SGHNT, CDR2 YYREEE (reference sequence). The CDR3 spans 15 residues. Trimming took off 4 bases at V and 3 bases at J, with 16 bases between the two ends.